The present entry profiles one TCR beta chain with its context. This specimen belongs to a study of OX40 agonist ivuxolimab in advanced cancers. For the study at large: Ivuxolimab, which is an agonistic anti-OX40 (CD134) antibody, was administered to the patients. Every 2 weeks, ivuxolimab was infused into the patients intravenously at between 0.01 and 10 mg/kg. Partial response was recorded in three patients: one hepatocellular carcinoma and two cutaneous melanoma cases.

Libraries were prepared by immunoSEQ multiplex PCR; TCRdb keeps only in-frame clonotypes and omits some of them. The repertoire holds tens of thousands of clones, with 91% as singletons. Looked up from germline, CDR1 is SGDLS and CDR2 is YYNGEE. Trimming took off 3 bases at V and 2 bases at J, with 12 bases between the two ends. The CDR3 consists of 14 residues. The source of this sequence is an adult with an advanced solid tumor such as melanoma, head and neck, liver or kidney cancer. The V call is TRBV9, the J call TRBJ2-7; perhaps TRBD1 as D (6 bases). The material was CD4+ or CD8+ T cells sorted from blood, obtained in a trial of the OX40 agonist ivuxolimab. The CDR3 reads CASSEDSYTYEQYF. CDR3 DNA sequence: TGTGCCAGCAGCGAGGACAGTTACACCTACGAGCAGTACTTC.